The source of this T cell receptor beta chain is a study of T cell changes during pregnancy in multiple sclerosis. Assay used: immunoSEQ multiplex PCR; TCRdb lists only in-frame clones, some missing. This sample has some 85,000 clones, with just under 95% found just once. Trimming removed 2 bases from V and 5 bases from J; junction bases left unmatched: 8. Germline V gives CDR1 SGHTA, CDR2 FQGTGA. The CDR3 loop spans 15 amino acids. V and J are TRBV7-3 and TRBJ1-2; 7 nucleotides match TRBD1. Sequencing was performed on peripheral blood, taken in the second trimester of pregnancy. The receptor was isolated from a female donor in good health, enrolled as a control in a pregnancy study. Here the CDR3 DNA reads TGTGCCAGCAGCTTAGGGTACAGGGGCGGGTATGGCTACACCTTC. This gives the protein CASSLGYRGGYGYTF.